The subject of this entry is one T cell receptor beta chain. Its matching antigen is unknown. Together with a sample-barcoded 5' primer, a J-beta primer mix was included in a second PCR lasting about 6 to 12 cycles. One entry per CDR3 protein, called by TCRdb with MiXCR from the 5' RACE reads. The sample has roughly 730,000 distinct CDR3 sequences; more than 50% are singletons. These data come from a study of blood T cells in healthy people across ages. Study findings and constraints: Estimates based on one million T cells were treated as lower bounds. Observed TCR beta diversity per million T cells went down as age went up. This fall followed a roughly linear course with age.

The germline V gene has CDR1 MNHNS and CDR2 SASEGT. Trimming cost V 5 bases and J 1 base, with 20 bases left between them. CDR3 length: 17 amino acids. The TCR comes from a man between 35 and 55 years old in good health. The material sequenced was blood. This chain uses TRBV6-1 with TRBJ1-2, with TRBD1 as a possible D gene (6 bases). The CDR3 here is CASSPSGRGHNNYGYTF. The DNA of the CDR3 is TGTGCCAGCAGTCCAAGCGGGCGGGGGCACAATAACTATGGCTACACCTTC.